This TCR beta chain was sequenced during a study of cytomegalovirus exposure and HLA in healthy donors. CDR1 and CDR2 from the germline V gene are SGHDN and FVKESK. The CDR3 runs 16 residues. Trimming cost V 3 bases and J 6 bases; bases outside gene matches: 10. Both 60 Vbeta primers and 13 Jbeta primers went into the PCR. TCRdb's table, derived via immunoSEQ multiplex PCR, lists solely in-frame clones and lacks some. Of about 150,000 clones in the sample, about 74% were seen once. The chain couples TRBV14 to TRBJ2-3; 9 nucleotides align to TRBD2. The clonotype was recovered from a male donor in good health and CMV-seronegative. Source material: PBMCs. The CDR3 spells CASSQAGTSSTDTQYF. CDR3 in DNA: TGTGCCAGCAGCCAGGCCGGGACTAGCAGTACGGATACGCAGTATTTT.